The 10 T cell receptor beta chains presented below share a single source sample, sequenced in a study of blood T cell repertoires in COVID-19. The assay was immunoSEQ multiplex PCR, and TCRdb's table has in-frame clones only and misses some. The sample carries over 250,000 clones, approximately 85% recorded once. Sequenced input: peripheral blood. The receptors originated from a human donor in a cohort sampled during active COVID-19.

As for this clone: The junction shows a germline mismatch at one end, possibly a read error. The chain combines TRBV9 with TRBJ1-2; perhaps TRBD1 as D (5 bases). This CDR3 contains 13 residues. Germline-derived CDR1 and CDR2 are SGDLS and YYNGEE. The DNA of the CDR3 is TGTGCCAGCAGCGTCGGGGGTACCGACTGGTTATCCTTC. This gives the protein CASSVGGTDWLSF. Together with reference TRBV9 and TRBJ1-2, the CDR3 gives the full variable domain: DSGVTQTPKHLITATGQRVTLRCSPRSGDLSVYWYQQSLDQGLQFLIQYYNGEERAKGNILERFSAQQFPDLHSELNLSSLELGDSALYFCASSVGGTDWLSFGSGTRLTVV.

The rearrangement links TRBV7-9 to TRBJ1-2; D possibly corresponds to TRBD1 (6 bases). The CDR3 sequence is 16 residues long. Germline CDR1 is SEHNR and CDR2 is FQNEAQ (reference sequence). V was trimmed by 5 bases and J by 7 bases, leaving 23 bases between them. CDR3 protein: CASSARVLHREGGYTF. For the CDR3, the DNA is TGTGCCAGCAGCGCCCGGGTCCTCCACAGGGAGGGTGGCTACACCTTC. Full variable domain (outside the CDR3, taken from reference TRBV7-9 and TRBJ1-2): DTGVSQNPRHKITKRGQNVTFRCDPISEHNRLYWYRQTLGQGPEFLTYFQNEAQLEKSRLLSDRFSAERPKGSFSTLEIQRTEQGDSAMYLCASSARVLHREGGYTFGSGTRLTVV.

The V and J genes are TRBV9 and TRBJ2-7, with D possibly TRBD2 on 6 matching bases. CDR1 and CDR2 (germline): SGDLS, YYNGEE. CDR3 size: 16 residues. Trimming stripped 0 bases from V and 7 bases from J, with 20 bases between. This CDR3 is CASSVGVREFREEQYF. CDR3 bases: TGTGCCAGCAGCGTAGGAGTTCGGGAGTTCCGCGAGGAGCAGTACTTC.

CDR3 region: CASSPLAEAYQTQYF. The CDR3 bases are TGTGCCAGCAGCCCCCTTGCGGAGGCCTATCAGACCCAGTACTTC. This rearrangement joins TRBV9 to TRBJ2-5, with D possibly being TRBD2 (5 bases). The CDR3 totals 15 residues. The V and J ends lost 4 bases and 6 bases respectively, with 19 bases between them. Per germline, CDR1 SGDLS and CDR2 YYNGEE.

Notes on this clone: In the same sample, other DNA sequences code for this CDR3. This chain connects TRBV3-1 (or the pseudogene TRBV3-2) to TRBJ1-2, with D tentatively TRBD1 (5 bases). Germline V lookup: CDR1 LGHDT, CDR2 YNNKEL (reference sequence). Trimming took off 0 bases at V and 6 bases at J, with 8 bases between the two ends. This CDR3 has 13 amino acids. In DNA form, the CDR3 reads TGTGCCAGCAGCCAAGAGCAGGGAAATGGCTACACCTTC. Amino acids: CASSQEQGNGYTF.

Remarks on this clone: Other DNA variants within this sample encode the same CDR3. The V call is TRBV7-2, the J call TRBJ2-2, with D uncertain. Germline loops: CDR1 SGHTA, CDR2 FQGNSA. Trimming cost V 4 bases and J 3 bases, with 3 bases left between them. CDR3 length: 12 amino acids. The CDR3 region is CASSSYTGELFF. The CDR3 nucleotides are TGTGCCAGCAGCTCGTACACCGGGGAGCTGTTTTTT.

The chain links TRBV6-5 to TRBJ2-1, with 7 positions matching TRBD1. Germline V gene lookup returns CDR1 MNHEY and CDR2 SVGAGI. CDR3 length: 15 residues. Trimming cost V 6 bases and J 0 bases; bases outside gene matches: 5. The CDR3 spells CASSLDRSSYNEQFF. CDR3 DNA sequence: TGTGCCAGCAGCCTGGACAGGAGCTCCTACAATGAGCAGTTCTTC.

V is TRBV5-1 and J is TRBJ1-1; TRBD1 aligns across 11 bases. CDR1 is SGHRS and CDR2 is YFSETQ in the germline V gene. This CDR3 has 15 amino acids. V lost 7 bases and J lost 6; bases outside the gene matches: 11. The CDR3 protein is CASRDRTGGESEAFF. The CDR3 DNA reads TGCGCCAGCCGAGATCGGACAGGGGGCGAGTCTGAAGCTTTCTTT.

The chain has TRBV28 and TRBJ2-7; 11 bases are a match to TRBD1. CDR1 and CDR2 (germline): MDHEN, SYDVKM. CDR3 length: 15 residues. V gave up 7 bases and J gave up 2 bases; unmatched junction bases: 7. The CDR3, as DNA: TGTGCCAGCACCACCCGGACAGGGGGCGCCTACGAGCAGTACTTC. Translated, it gives CASTTRTGGAYEQYF.

The chain uses TRBV5-1 and TRBJ2-1; the D gene is possibly TRBD2 (5 bases). Trimming took 1 base from V and 6 from J, leaving 14 bases between them. The length of the CDR3 is 15 residues. The germline gives CDR1 SGHRS, CDR2 YFSETQ. In DNA, the CDR3 is TGCGCCAGCAGCTTGTCCGGGGATCGGAGCAATGAGCAGTTCTTC. Translated: CASSLSGDRSNEQFF. The whole variable domain, remainder taken from reference TRBV5-1 and TRBJ2-1, is KAGVTQTPRYLIKTRGQQVTLSCSPISGHRSVSWYQQTPGQGLQFLFEYFSETQRNKGNFPGRFSGRQFSNSRSEMNVSTLELGDSALYLCASSLSGDRSNEQFFGPGTRLTVL.